A single sample is the source of the 30 T cell receptor beta chains below, sequenced in a study of PD-1 blockade in classical Hodgkin lymphoma. The patients all showed relapse after autologous stem cell transplantation, while their brentuximab vedotin exposure varied. Method: immunoSEQ multiplex PCR; TCRdb's copy keeps in-frame clones and lacks some. Of about 97,000 clones listed, approximately 88% were seen once; the top ten hold 9.5% to 15%. This specimen was peripheral blood mononuclear cells (PBMCs), taken at baseline. The receptors shown here come from a human donor with classical Hodgkin lymphoma.

Here the CDR3 DNA reads TGTGCCAGCAGTTACTCCGACAGGGACCAAGAGACCCAGTACTTC. This codes for CASSYSDRDQETQYF. The chain recombines TRBV6-5 with TRBJ2-5, with TRBD1 identical over 7 bases. Germline V gene data show CDR1 as MNHEY and CDR2 as SVGAGI. CDR3 size: 15 residues. V was clipped by 0 bases and J by 0 bases; unmatched bases: 1.

This clone was observed a single time. The chain joins TRBV28 to TRBJ2-1; 11 bases line up with TRBD2. CDR1 and CDR2 from the germline V gene are MDHEN and SYDVKM. V lost 7 bases and J lost 2; bases outside the gene matches: 4. The CDR3 consists of 15 residues. The CDR3 DNA reads TGTGCCAGCACCTTAGCGGGAGGGCCCTACAATGAGCAGTTCTTC. Translating gives CASTLAGGPYNEQFF.

V is TRBV19 and J is TRBJ2-5; D not certain. Germline V lookup: CDR1 LNHDA, CDR2 SQIVND (reference sequence). The CDR3 spans 13 residues. V lost 3 bases, J lost 5 bases, and 10 bases lay in between. The CDR3 DNA sequence: TGTGCCAGTAGTATGGGCAGCACGGAGACCCAGTACTTC. Translating it yields CASSMGSTETQYF. The full variable domain, with the rest looked up from reference TRBV19 and TRBJ2-5, is DGGITQSPKYLFRKEGQNVTLSCEQNLNHDAMYWYRQDPGQGLRLIYYSQIVNDFQKGDIAEGYSVSREKKESFPLTVTSAQKNPTAFYLCASSMGSTETQYFGPGTRLLVL.

This clone was picked up a small number of times. This rearrangement joins TRBV27 to TRBJ2-7, with D possibly TRBD1 on 6 matching bases. There are 12 residues in the CDR3. Between the trimmed V and J ends, which lost 5 bases and 8 bases, there was a span of 13 bases. CDR1 and CDR2 from the germline V gene are MNHEY and SMNVEV (reference sequence). CDR3 region: CASSRDNRQQYF. Written as DNA, the CDR3 is TGTGCCAGCAGTCGGGACAACCGACAGCAGTACTTC.

The chain combines TRBV10-3 with TRBJ2-3; D unresolved. The CDR3 covers 12 residues. Germline assignment: CDR1 ENHRY and CDR2 SYGVKD. V was clipped by 3 bases and J by 5 bases, with 6 bases between them. The CDR3 reads CAISDSGDTQYF. The CDR3 nucleotides are TGTGCCATCAGTGATTCGGGAGATACGCAGTATTTT.

V and J are TRBV5-5 and TRBJ2-3, with 7 positions matching TRBD2. The V and J ends lost 1 base and 6 bases, in that order; junction bases with no gene match: 14. CDR1 is SGHKS and CDR2 is YYEKEE in the germline V gene (reference sequence). The CDR3 runs to 17 residues. CDR3 nucleotide sequence: TGTGCCAGCAGCTTGCGGGGTATAGCGGGCCCCCCGGATACGCAGTATTTT. Amino acid sequence: CASSLRGIAGPPDTQYF. Together with reference TRBV5-5 and TRBJ2-3, the CDR3 gives the full variable domain: DAGVTQSPTHLIKTRGQQVTLRCSPISGHKSVSWYQQVLGQGPQFIFQYYEKEERGRGNFPDRFSARQFPNYSSELNVNALLLGDSALYLCASSLRGIAGPPDTQYFGPGTRLTVL.

A few counts support this clone. The chain joins TRBV14 to TRBJ2-7; a possible D gene is TRBD2 (5 bases). V lost 4 bases, J lost 7 bases, and 20 bases lay in between. Germline CDR1 reads SGHDN; CDR2 reads FVKESK. The CDR3 loop spans 15 amino acids. The chain's CDR3 is CASSPSAVASGEQYF. The CDR3 coding sequence is TGTGCCAGCAGCCCTTCCGCGGTAGCCTCGGGAGAGCAGTACTTC.

V is TRBV25-1 and J is TRBJ2-6; D is undetermined. V dropped 6 bases and J dropped 0 bases, with 12 bases sitting between them. This CDR3 comprises 16 residues. Germline values: CDR1 MGHDK, CDR2 SYGVNS. DNA of the CDR3: TGTGCCAGCAGCTTTGACAAGAGCTCTGGGGCCAACGTCCTGACTTTC. This translates into CASSFDKSSGANVLTF.

The CDR3 loop is CASSQERSGLAKNIQYF. The CDR3 DNA reads as TGCGCCAGCAGCCAAGAGCGAAGCGGGCTAGCCAAAAACATTCAGTACTTC. The chain joins TRBV4-1 to TRBJ2-4; D is possibly TRBD2 (6 bases). The CDR3 is 17 amino acids. V was pared by 0 bases and J by 0 bases, with 12 bases between. From germline, CDR1 is MGHRA and CDR2 YSYEKL.

The chain has TRBV7-3 and TRBJ2-1; D perhaps matches TRBD2 (6 bases). CDR3 length: 15 amino acids. The V gene lost 5 bases and the J gene lost 3 bases, with 14 bases spanning the gap. Germline V CDR1 and CDR2: SGHTA, FQGTGA. CDR3 sequence reads: CASSPGGPHYNEQFF. As DNA, the CDR3 is TGTGCCAGCAGCCCCGGAGGGCCGCACTACAATGAGCAGTTCTTC. Combining the CDR3 with reference TRBV7-3 and TRBJ2-1 gives the whole variable domain GAGVSQTPSNKVTEKGKYVELRCDPISGHTALYWYRQSLGQGPEFLIYFQGTGAADDSGLPNDRFFAVRPEGSVSTLKIQRTERGDSAVYLCASSPGGPHYNEQFFGPGTRLTVL.

This clone has a handful of counts. V gene TRBV6-5 combines with J gene TRBJ2-7; D remains ambiguous. Germline V lookup: CDR1 MNHEY, CDR2 SVGAGI. Deletions cut 5 bases from V and 7 bases from J, with 15 bases between. The CDR3 is made up of 13 amino acids. The chain's CDR3 is CASSPINLREQYF. Written as DNA, the CDR3 is TGTGCCAGCAGTCCGATTAATTTGCGAGAGCAGTACTTC.

The V and J genes are TRBV5-1 and TRBJ2-6; 7 nucleotides align to TRBD1. V gave up 4 bases and J gave up 0 bases; unmatched junction bases: 7. The germline gives CDR1 SGHRS, CDR2 YFSETQ. This CDR3 region has 17 residues. CDR3 region: CASSVGQSSSGANVLTF. CDR3 in DNA: TGCGCCAGCAGCGTGGGACAGTCCAGCTCTGGGGCCAACGTCCTGACTTTC. The whole variable domain, remainder taken from reference TRBV5-1 and TRBJ2-6, is KAGVTQTPRYLIKTRGQQVTLSCSPISGHRSVSWYQQTPGQGLQFLFEYFSETQRNKGNFPGRFSGRQFSNSRSEMNVSTLELGDSALYLCASSVGQSSSGANVLTFGAGSRLTVL.

This clone occurred once. This chain connects TRBV5-1 to TRBJ2-7, with a weak D call TRBD2 (6 bases). The CDR3 is made up of 14 amino acids. Germline assignment: CDR1 SGHRS and CDR2 YFSETQ. V dropped 1 base and J dropped 5 bases, with 13 bases sitting between them. This CDR3 reads CASSLFLGGDEQYF. In DNA form, the CDR3 reads TGCGCCAGCAGCTTGTTTCTAGGCGGGGACGAGCAGTACTTC.

The chain joins TRBV11-2 to TRBJ2-7; maybe TRBD1 (5 bases). The CDR3 is 15 residues long. V was cut by 7 bases and J by 2 bases, with 18 bases left in between. From germline, CDR1 is SGHAT and CDR2 FQNNGV. As DNA, the CDR3 is TGTGCCAGCACCCCAAGACTCGTCAGGGCCTACGAGCAGTACTTC. This sequence encodes CASTPRLVRAYEQYF.

This clone was observed once. The chain uses TRBV4-3 and TRBJ2-3; D may be TRBD1 or TRBD2 (7 bases each). Trimming took off 4 bases at V and 6 bases at J, with 35 bases between the two ends. The CDR3 loop spans 21 amino acids. CDR1 and CDR2 (germline): LGHNA, YSLEER. CDR3 nucleotides: TGCGCCAGCAGCCGAGGGGACAGCGGGGCGGGACTTTTAAGGGGAGCGGATACGCAGTATTTT. It codes for CASSRGDSGAGLLRGADTQYF.

The chain combines TRBV14 with TRBJ2-3; D not resolved. The CDR3 consists of 13 residues. Germline CDR1 reads SGHDN; CDR2 reads FVKESK. The V and J ends lost 2 bases and 1 base respectively, with 4 bases between them. The DNA for the CDR3 is TGTGCCAGCAGCCAACGTGGCACAGATACGCAGTATTTT. Residues: CASSQRGTDTQYF.

The rearrangement links TRBV5-4 to TRBJ2-7; the match to TRBD1 covers 11 bases. The CDR3 spans 15 residues. Unmatched junction bases numbered 2, after V lost 0 bases and J lost 3 bases. Germline values: CDR1 SGHNT, CDR2 YYREEE (reference sequence). The CDR3 DNA is TGTGCCAGCAGCTTGGTCGGGACAGGGGGCTACGAGCAGTACTTC. This sequence encodes CASSLVGTGGYEQYF.

This CDR3 is CASSLYRGQDNQPQHF. In DNA, the CDR3 is TGTGCCAGCAGCCTGTATCGTGGACAGGACAATCAGCCCCAGCATTTT. The V and J genes are TRBV5-6 and TRBJ1-5; TRBD1 matches at 7 bases. The CDR3 consists of 16 residues. With V trimmed by 4 bases and J by 3 bases, 10 bases remained unmatched. Per germline, CDR1 SGHDT and CDR2 YYEEEE. Full variable domain (remainder filled in from reference TRBV5-6 and TRBJ1-5): DAGVTQSPTHLIKTRGQQVTLRCSPKSGHDTVSWYQQALGQGPQFIFQYYEEEERQRGNFPDRFSGHQFPNYSSELNVNALLLGDSALYLCASSLYRGQDNQPQHFGDGTRLSIL.

V gene TRBV30 combines with J gene TRBJ1-5, with a tentative D call TRBD1 (5 bases). Trimming removed 1 base at V and 10 bases at J, with 8 bases between. The CDR3 length is 11 residues. Looked up from germline, CDR1 is GTSNPN and CDR2 is SVGIG (reference sequence). The CDR3 sequence is CAWSAGTPQHF. CDR3 in DNA: TGTGCCTGGAGTGCCGGGACTCCCCAGCATTTT.

This clone came up once. This chain uses TRBV5-1 with TRBJ2-5; 10 bases are shared with TRBD2. The germline gives CDR1 SGHRS, CDR2 YFSETQ. This CDR3 has 17 amino acids. The V gene end was trimmed by 3 bases and the J gene end by 3 bases; junction bases not matched to a gene: 11. The CDR3 DNA follows: TGCGCCAGCAGCTCCGGGGTAGCGGGAGGTGGGGAAGAGACCCAGTACTTC. This translates into CASSSGVAGGGEETQYF.

This chain joins TRBV7-2 and TRBJ2-7; D uncertain. This CDR3 is built from 14 residues. CDR1 is SGHTA, CDR2 FQGNSA, per germline. V lost 1 base and J lost 5, with 12 bases in between. The CDR3 region is CASSLGPGIHEQYF. The DNA for the CDR3 is TGTGCCAGCAGCTTAGGTCCAGGTATACACGAGCAGTACTTC.

J is TRBJ2-7 and V is TRBV15; TRBD1 agrees at 11 bases. Trimming at V came to 0 bases and at J to 4 bases, leaving 2 bases not matched to a gene. Germline loops: CDR1 LNHNV, CDR2 YYDKDF (reference sequence). This CDR3 spans 15 amino acids. CDR3: CATSRDGQGAYEQYF. The DNA for the CDR3 is TGTGCCACCAGCAGAGATGGACAGGGGGCTTACGAGCAGTACTTC.

This clone was seen a single time. The chain links TRBV21-1 to TRBJ2-5; the table names TRBD2, a call not compared with the DNA. TRBV21-1 is a known pseudogene. This CDR3 spans 15 amino acids. DNA for the CDR3: TGTGCCAGCAGCAAACTAGCGGGAACACAAGAGACCCAGTACTTC. This gives the protein CASSKLAGTQETQYF.

CDR3 residues: CASSLTSGTHQETQYF. The CDR3 nucleotides are TGTGCCAGCAGCTTAACGAGCGGGACCCACCAAGAGACCCAGTACTTC. The chain links TRBV7-2 to TRBJ2-5; 7 nucleotides agree with TRBD2. This CDR3 spans 16 amino acids. Trimming cost V 2 bases and J 0 bases; bases outside gene matches: 6. Germline loops: CDR1 SGHTA, CDR2 FQGNSA.

The chain carries TRBV10-3 and TRBJ2-7, with D hard to call. The length of the CDR3 is 14 residues. V was trimmed by 2 bases and J by 2 bases, leaving 10 bases between them. Germline V gives CDR1 ENHRY, CDR2 SYGVKD. This CDR3 is CAISEARTAYEQYF. The CDR3 DNA reads as TGTGCCATCAGTGAGGCCCGAACCGCCTACGAGCAGTACTTC.

V is TRBV29-1 and J is TRBJ2-7, with D perhaps TRBD1 (6 bases). The CDR3 contains 12 residues. V was trimmed by 6 bases and J by 0 bases, leaving 9 bases between them. Germline assignment: CDR1 SQVTM and CDR2 ANQGSEA. The CDR3 reads CSVGDNSYEQYF. The CDR3 coding sequence is TGCAGCGTGGGGGACAACTCCTACGAGCAGTACTTC.

The DNA for the CDR3 is TGTGCCAGCAGCAGATCCTCAGGGGGTAACACTGAAGCTTTCTTT. Translating it yields CASSRSSGGNTEAFF. J is TRBJ1-1 and V is TRBV21-1; the DNA was not compared with TRBD1, the D call given in the table. TRBV21-1 is a documented pseudogene. The CDR3 has 15 residues.

This clone was found a few times. The chain combines TRBV19 with TRBJ1-5; D is uncertain. The germline V gene has CDR1 LNHDA and CDR2 SQIVND (reference sequence). V was pared by 7 bases and J by 4 bases, with 8 bases between. CDR3 length: 12 residues. The CDR3 spells CASKVENQPQHF. CDR3 coding DNA: TGTGCCAGTAAGGTTGAAAATCAGCCCCAGCATTTT.

The V call is TRBV2, the J call TRBJ2-2; TRBD2 agrees at 7 bases. The V gene end was trimmed by 4 bases and the J gene end by 5 bases; junction bases not matched to a gene: 7. The CDR3 consists of 15 residues. Germline loops: CDR1 SNHLY, CDR2 FYNNEI. This CDR3 is CASSVKTGGTGELFF. CDR3 bases: TGTGCCAGCAGTGTAAAGACGGGAGGTACCGGGGAGCTGTTTTTT.

V gene TRBV5-1 combines with J gene TRBJ2-1; 9 bases are a match to TRBD1. CDR1 SGHRS and CDR2 YFSETQ come from the germline V gene. This CDR3 has 15 residues. With V trimmed by 4 bases and J by 8 bases, 10 bases remained unmatched. CDR3 region: CASSPDATGGDEQFF. DNA of the CDR3: TGCGCCAGCAGCCCTGACGCGACAGGGGGAGATGAGCAGTTCTTC.